This section outlines one TCR beta chain sequence together with its context. Other DNA sequences in this specimen translate into the identical CDR3. The entry originates in a study of blood T cell repertoires in COVID-19. The overall study: Whether acute or convalescent, the COVID-19 samples came from the United States, Italy and Spain.

TCRdb's table, derived via immunoSEQ multiplex PCR, lists solely in-frame clones and lacks some. In the table there are a few hundred thousand clones, approximately 85% of which are singletons. Study members were between roughly 18 and 100 years old and lived in fewer than 30 US regions. The TCR comes from a woman between 25 and 40 years old who had recovered from COVID-19. Sequenced material: PBMCs or T cells enriched from blood (not recorded which).

Here the CDR3 DNA reads TGTGCCAGCAGTGGGACAGGGGGGAATCAGCCCCAGCATTTT. Its translation is CASSGTGGNQPQHF. The genes are TRBV2 and TRBJ1-5; TRBD1 matches 10 bases. V was pared by 4 bases and J by 4 bases, with 1 base of the junction left unmatched. The CDR3 covers 14 residues. Germline CDR1 is SNHLY and CDR2 is FYNNEI.